This T cell receptor beta chain was observed in a study of blood T cells in healthy people across ages. PCR was performed a second time for about 7 to 12 cycles using a sample-barcoded 5' primer and a J-beta primer mix. One entry per CDR3 protein results from TCRdb running MiXCR on the 5' RACE reads. This table has about 1.4 million distinct CDR3 sequences, 45% to 70% appearing once. The CDR3 spans 14 residues. V was shortened by 0 bases and J by 5 bases, with 9 bases between the two germline ends. CDR1 is MNHEY, CDR2 SVGEGT, per germline. V gene TRBV6-2 or TRBV6-3 combines with J gene TRBJ2-3; no clear D gene. Sequenced sample: blood. The source is a man aged 18 to 30 in good health. CDR3 loop: CASSYSSIRDTQYF. DNA of the CDR3: TGTGCCAGCAGTTACTCATCAATCAGAGATACGCAGTATTTT.